This T cell receptor beta chain originates from a study of T cells in Graves' hyperthyroidism and ophthalmopathy (dated by TCRdb to the late 2010s). About the investigation overall: Peripheral blood samples were taken at the time of initial diagnosis, prior to any treatment. TCR V-J signatures able to tell the groups apart were searched for in a discovery cohort of 95 or so patients, of whom 43 had Graves' ophthalmopathy and about 55 had stable Graves' hyperthyroidism. In roughly six Graves' hyperthyroidism patients, the study also compared T-cell repertoires from thyroid tissue with T-cell repertoires from blood. An independent validation cohort of some 18 hyperthyroidism patients and approximately 16 patients who later progressed to ophthalmopathy tested prospective prediction of ophthalmopathy. The roughly 90 discovery patients were divided at random into training and test sets in a 7:3 ratio. Once sampling was done, hyperthyroidism patients were given methimazole at a starting dose of 30 mg daily, whereas ophthalmopathy patients were given high-dose intravenous methylprednisolone. According to the paper, TCR Vbeta CDR3 sequencing was carried out on 135 peripheral blood samples, which came from under 50 ophthalmopathy, 80 or so hyperthyroidism and around 17 progressor patients.

Moderately to severely active disease, a Clinical Activity Score of at least 3, a NOSPECS grade of at least 4, and a duration under 3 months were present in ophthalmopathy patients. Exclusion was applied to patients with uncontrolled infections, other autoimmune diseases, pregnancy or lactation. Diagnoses were established on the basis of clinical symptoms, serum thyroxine and TRAb, thyroid ultrasound, and orbital computed tomography. Ficoll-Paque density gradient centrifugation was used to isolate PBMCs from 9.5 to 10 ml of fresh peripheral blood. Total RNA was extracted using Trizol reagent, and RNA quality was assessed on an Agilent 2100 Bioanalyzer. Findings and caveats that apply to the study as a whole: Ophthalmopathy was separated from stable hyperthyroidism by a 13 V-J signature model, with 87.88% sensitivity and about 81% specificity obtained in cross-validation and 80%/75% obtained in testing. In validation, the model predicted progression to ophthalmopathy with approximately 70% sensitivity and around 72% specificity, a median of 6.5 months before onset. Most expanded thyroid clonotypes (frequency above 0.001) were also detected in blood, a finding suggesting that blood repertoires may reflect thyroid immune responses. No statistical method was used to set the sample size in advance, and investigators knew the group allocation.

TCR beta CDR3 regions were amplified from RNA transcripts. For the first round of RT-PCR on the TCR CDR3, the HTBI primer set was used together with the Qiagen OneStep RT-PCR kit. Libraries were constructed in a second round of multiplex PCR, after which size selection and purification were carried out. Sequencing of the libraries was done on an Illumina HiSeq2000 using paired-end 100 bp reads. As for how the authors treated the data: SOAPnuke was used to process the raw data, removing reads that contained adapters or uncalled bases, had a mean Phred below 15, or lacked an exact match to the constant primer or identifier. High-quality paired reads were merged with COPE v1.2.5, and unique nucleotide sequences were defined as clonotypes. Clonotypes were aligned to IMGT TRBV, TRBD and TRBJ reference segments using MiTCR v1.1. The analysis was restricted to V-J combinations with a frequency above 0.0001, which together covered 99% to 99.2% of the repertoires. A TCS score was defined as the ratio of F50 (clonal expansion) to E x V (chaos), with BLOSUM62-based TCRdist applied between CDR3 peptides within each V-J. Welch's t-statistics and random forest reduced around 520 V-J features to 10 to 15, which were used in a naive Bayes classifier (R e1071). The raw public reads went through TCRdb reprocessing: fastp at Q25, MiXCR clone calling, in-frame beta chains kept. For every CDR3 protein sequence, its rows merge into one entry that carries the most common genes and DNA. TCRdb, not the original authors, processed these V and J calls. Recorded for this sample are around 250,000 distinct CDR3 sequences; about 15% of them occurred a single time. The ten largest make up around 28% of the sample.

This clonotype occurred many times. Its antigen specificity is not known. Qualities for individual bases were not recorded, and no much larger clone is one base off. The germline V gene encodes CDR1 SGHVS and CDR2 FNYEAQ. Trimming leaves V shorter by 5 bases and J shorter by 3 bases, with the junction holding 7 bases beyond the gene matches. Including the terminal cysteine and phenylalanine, the CDR3 comprises 15 residues. Left in the record is the CDR3 DNA by itself, 45 bases read in frame from the first base. The sequencing input was blood. This receptor was identified in a woman in her late teens or twenties with Graves' ophthalmopathy. This chain joins TRBV7-6 to TRBJ2-3; 8 junctional bases match TRBD2. The nucleotide sequence is TGTGCCAGCAGCCCGGGAGAGCGGGGGACAGATACGCAGTATTTT. It is translated as CASSPGERGTDTQYF.